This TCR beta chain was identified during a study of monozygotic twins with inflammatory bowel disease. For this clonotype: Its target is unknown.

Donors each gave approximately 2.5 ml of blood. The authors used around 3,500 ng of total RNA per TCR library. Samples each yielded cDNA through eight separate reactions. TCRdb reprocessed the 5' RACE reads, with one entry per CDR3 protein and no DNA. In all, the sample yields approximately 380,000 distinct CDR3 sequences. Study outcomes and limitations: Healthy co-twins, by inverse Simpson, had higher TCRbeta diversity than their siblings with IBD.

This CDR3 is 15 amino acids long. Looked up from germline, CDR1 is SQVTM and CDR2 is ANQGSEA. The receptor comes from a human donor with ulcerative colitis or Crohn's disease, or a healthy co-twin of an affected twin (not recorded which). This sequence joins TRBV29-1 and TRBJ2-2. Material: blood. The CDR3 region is CSVEKKSVNTGELFF.